This paragraph reports one TCR beta chain. No antigen is known for it. Sequencing targeted expressed TCRB transcripts, as all isolated RNA had been reverse transcribed. Data came from immunoSEQ multiplex PCR; TCRdb stores just in-frame clones and leaves some out. The sample consists of about 900,000 clones, 15% to 20% of them appearing once. This CDR3 has 18 amino acids. Germline loops: CDR1 SGDLS, CDR2 YYNGEE. The V gene end was trimmed by 0 bases and the J gene end by 4 bases; junction bases not matched to a gene: 13. The entry originates in a study of beta chain features in type 1 diabetes. Whole-study results and caveats: Cells with high TCR expression could be over-represented when cDNA is sequenced. In type 1 diabetes patients, VDJ junctions had fewer insertions; deletions at these junctions were more frequent. The study found moderately but significantly shorter TCRB CDR3s in all four CD4+ subsets of Type 1 diabetes patients.

Input material: naive CD4+ T cells from blood. This rearrangement joins TRBV9 to TRBJ2-1; 7 bases fit TRBD2. This TCR derives from a woman aged 18 to 35 in good health. The CDR3 DNA reads TGTGCCAGCAGCGTAGCTGGGGGGGTTGTTTCTCTATACAATGAGCAGTTCTTC. Its translation: CASSVAGGVVSLYNEQFF.